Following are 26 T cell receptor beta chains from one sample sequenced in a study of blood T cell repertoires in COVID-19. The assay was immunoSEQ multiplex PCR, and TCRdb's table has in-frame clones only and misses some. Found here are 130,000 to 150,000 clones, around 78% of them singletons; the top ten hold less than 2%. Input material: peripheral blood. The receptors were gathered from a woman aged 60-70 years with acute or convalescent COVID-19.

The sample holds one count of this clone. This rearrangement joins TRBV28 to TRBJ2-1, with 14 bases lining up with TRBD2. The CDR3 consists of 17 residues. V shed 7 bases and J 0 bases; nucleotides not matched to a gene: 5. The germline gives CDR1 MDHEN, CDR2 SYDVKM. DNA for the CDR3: TGTGCCAGCATGGGACTAGCGGGAGTGAGCTCCTACAATGAGCAGTTCTTC. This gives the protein CASMGLAGVSSYNEQFF.

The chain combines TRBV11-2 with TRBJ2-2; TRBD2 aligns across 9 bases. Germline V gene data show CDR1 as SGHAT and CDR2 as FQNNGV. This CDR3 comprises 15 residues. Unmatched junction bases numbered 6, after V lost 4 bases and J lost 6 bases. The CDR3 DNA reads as TGTGCCAGCAGCTCCGTAGCGGGAGCCGCCGGGGAGCTGTTTTTT. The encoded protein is CASSSVAGAAGELFF.

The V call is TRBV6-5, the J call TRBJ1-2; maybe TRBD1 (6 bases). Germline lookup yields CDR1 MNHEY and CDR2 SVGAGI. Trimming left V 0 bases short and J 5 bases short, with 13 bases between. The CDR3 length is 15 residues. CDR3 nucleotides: TGTGCCAGCAGTTACTCTGGGAAGAGGGGGTATGGCTACACCTTC. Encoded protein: CASSYSGKRGYGYTF.

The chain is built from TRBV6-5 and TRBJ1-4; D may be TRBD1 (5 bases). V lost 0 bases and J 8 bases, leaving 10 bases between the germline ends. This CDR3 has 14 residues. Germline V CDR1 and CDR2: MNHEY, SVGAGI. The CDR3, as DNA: TGTGCCAGCAGTTACTCGGGGCCTCCAGAAAAACTGTTTTTT. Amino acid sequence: CASSYSGPPEKLFF.

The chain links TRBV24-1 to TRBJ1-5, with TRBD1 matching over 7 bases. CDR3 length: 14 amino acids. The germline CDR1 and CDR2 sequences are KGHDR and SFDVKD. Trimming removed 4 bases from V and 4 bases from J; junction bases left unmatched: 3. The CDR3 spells CATSDMTGNQPQHF. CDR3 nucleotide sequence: TGTGCCACCAGTGACATGACAGGGAATCAGCCCCAGCATTTT.

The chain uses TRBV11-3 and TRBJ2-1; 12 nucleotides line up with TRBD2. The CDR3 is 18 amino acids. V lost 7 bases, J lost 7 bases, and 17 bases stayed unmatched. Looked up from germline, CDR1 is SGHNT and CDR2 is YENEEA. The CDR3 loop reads CASIPLIGPSGRGNEQFF. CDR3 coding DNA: TGTGCCAGCATCCCACTAATCGGTCCTAGCGGGAGGGGGAATGAGCAGTTCTTC.

The CDR3 sequence: CASSKKADSYNEQFF. The CDR3 DNA follows: TGCGCCAGCAGCAAAAAAGCCGACAGTTACAATGAGCAGTTCTTC. The chain recombines TRBV5-1 with TRBJ2-1, with D perhaps matching TRBD1 (5 bases). V lost 4 bases and J 4 bases, leaving 15 bases between the germline ends. Looked up from germline, CDR1 is SGHRS and CDR2 is YFSETQ. The CDR3 runs 15 residues.

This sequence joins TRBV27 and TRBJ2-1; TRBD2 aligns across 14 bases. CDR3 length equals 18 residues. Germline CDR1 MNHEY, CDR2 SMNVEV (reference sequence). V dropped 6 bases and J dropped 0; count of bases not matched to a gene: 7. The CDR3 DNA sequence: TGTGCCAGCAGAAATCCGGGACTAGCGGGAGACTCCTACAATGAGCAGTTCTTC. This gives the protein CASRNPGLAGDSYNEQFF.

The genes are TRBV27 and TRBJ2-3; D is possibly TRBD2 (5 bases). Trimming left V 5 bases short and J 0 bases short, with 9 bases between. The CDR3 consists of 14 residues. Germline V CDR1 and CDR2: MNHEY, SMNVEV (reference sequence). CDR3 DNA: TGTGCCAGCAGTCTTACTAGAAGCACAGATACGCAGTATTTT. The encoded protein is CASSLTRSTDTQYF.

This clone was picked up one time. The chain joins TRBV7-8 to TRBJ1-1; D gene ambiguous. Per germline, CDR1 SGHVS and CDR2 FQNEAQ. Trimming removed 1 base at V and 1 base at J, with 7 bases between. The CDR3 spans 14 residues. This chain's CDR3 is CASSLGEQNTEAFF. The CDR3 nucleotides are TGTGCCAGCAGCTTAGGGGAGCAGAACACTGAAGCTTTCTTT.

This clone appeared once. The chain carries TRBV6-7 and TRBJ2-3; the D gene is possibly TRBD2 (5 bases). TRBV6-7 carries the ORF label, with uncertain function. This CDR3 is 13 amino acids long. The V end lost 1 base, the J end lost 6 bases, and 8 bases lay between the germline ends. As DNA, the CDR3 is TGTGCCAGCAGTTACTGGGAGCGGGATACGCAGTATTTT. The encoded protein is CASSYWERDTQYF.

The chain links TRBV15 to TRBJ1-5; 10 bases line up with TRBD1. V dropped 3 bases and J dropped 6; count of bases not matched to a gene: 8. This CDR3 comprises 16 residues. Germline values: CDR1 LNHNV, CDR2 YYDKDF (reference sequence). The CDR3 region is CATSRGRTGGSQPQHF. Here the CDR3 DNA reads TGTGCCACCAGCAGGGGAAGGACAGGGGGATCTCAGCCCCAGCATTTT.

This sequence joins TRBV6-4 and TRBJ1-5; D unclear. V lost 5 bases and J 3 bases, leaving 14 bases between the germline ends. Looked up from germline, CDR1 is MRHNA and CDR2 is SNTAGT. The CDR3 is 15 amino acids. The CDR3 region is CASSSPRGDNQPQHF. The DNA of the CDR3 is TGTGCCAGCAGTTCCCCTCGGGGAGACAATCAGCCCCAGCATTTT.

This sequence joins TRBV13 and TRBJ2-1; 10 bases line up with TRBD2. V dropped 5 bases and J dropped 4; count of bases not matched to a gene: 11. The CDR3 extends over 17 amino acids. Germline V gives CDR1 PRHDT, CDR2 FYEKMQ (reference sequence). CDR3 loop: CASSQISTSGAYNEQFF. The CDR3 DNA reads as TGTGCCAGCAGCCAGATCTCTACTAGCGGGGCTTACAATGAGCAGTTCTTC. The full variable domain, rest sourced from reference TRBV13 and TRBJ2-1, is AAGVIQSPRHLIKEKRETATLKCYPIPRHDTVYWYQQGPGQDPQFLISFYEKMQSDKGSIPDRFSAQQFSDYHSELNMSSLELGDSALYFCASSQISTSGAYNEQFFGPGTRLTVL.

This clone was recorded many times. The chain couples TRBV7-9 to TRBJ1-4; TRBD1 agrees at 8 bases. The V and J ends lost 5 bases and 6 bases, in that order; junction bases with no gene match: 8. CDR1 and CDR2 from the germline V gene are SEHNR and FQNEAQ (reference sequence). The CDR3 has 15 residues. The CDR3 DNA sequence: TGTGCCAGCAGCCAGACAGGGGTTGCCTATGAAAAACTGTTTTTT. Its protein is CASSQTGVAYEKLFF.

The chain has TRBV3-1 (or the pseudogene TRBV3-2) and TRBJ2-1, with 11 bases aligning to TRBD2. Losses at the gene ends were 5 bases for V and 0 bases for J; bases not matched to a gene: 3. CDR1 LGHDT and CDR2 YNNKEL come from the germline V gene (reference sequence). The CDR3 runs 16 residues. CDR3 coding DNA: TGTGCCAGCAGCTTCACTAGCGGGAGCTCCTACAATGAGCAGTTCTTC. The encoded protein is CASSFTSGSSYNEQFF.

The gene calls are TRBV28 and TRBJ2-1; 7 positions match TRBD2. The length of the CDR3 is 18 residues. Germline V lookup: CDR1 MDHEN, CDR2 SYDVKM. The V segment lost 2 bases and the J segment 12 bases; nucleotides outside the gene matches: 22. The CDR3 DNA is TGTGCCAGCAGTTTACCCCGTGCCGGGGGAGGGCCGCGGGGTTCGCAGTTCTTC. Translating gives CASSLPRAGGGPRGSQFF.

CDR3 sequence reads: CASAGTGNEKLFF. The CDR3 DNA follows: TGTGCCAGCGCGGGGACAGGGAATGAAAAACTGTTTTTT. This sequence joins TRBV7-9 and TRBJ1-4, with 9 bases that match TRBD1. This CDR3 region has 13 residues. Trimming at V came to 8 bases and at J to 5 bases, leaving 3 bases not matched to a gene. The germline CDR1 and CDR2 sequences are SEHNR and FQNEAQ (reference sequence). Supplemented by reference TRBV7-9 and TRBJ1-4, the full variable domain reads DTGVSQNPRHKITKRGQNVTFRCDPISEHNRLYWYRQTLGQGPEFLTYFQNEAQLEKSRLLSDRFSAERPKGSFSTLEIQRTEQGDSAMYLCASAGTGNEKLFFGSGTQLSVL.

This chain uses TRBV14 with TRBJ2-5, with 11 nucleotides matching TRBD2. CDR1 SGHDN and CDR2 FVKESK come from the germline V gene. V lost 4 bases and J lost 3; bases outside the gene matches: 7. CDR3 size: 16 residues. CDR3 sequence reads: CASSPGETSGKETQYF. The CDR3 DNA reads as TGTGCCAGCAGCCCGGGAGAGACTAGCGGGAAAGAGACCCAGTACTTC.

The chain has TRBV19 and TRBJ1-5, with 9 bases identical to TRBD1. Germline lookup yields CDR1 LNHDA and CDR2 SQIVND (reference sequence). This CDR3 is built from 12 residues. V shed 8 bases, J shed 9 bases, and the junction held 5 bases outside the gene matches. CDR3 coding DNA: TGTGCCAGTGGACAGGGGATATGGCCCCAGCATTTT. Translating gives CASGQGIWPQHF.

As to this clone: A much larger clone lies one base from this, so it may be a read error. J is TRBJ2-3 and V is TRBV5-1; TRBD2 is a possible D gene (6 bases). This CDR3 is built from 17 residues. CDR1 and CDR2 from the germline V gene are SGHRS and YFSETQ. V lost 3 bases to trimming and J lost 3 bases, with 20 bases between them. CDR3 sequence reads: CASSSSSIAENTDTQYF. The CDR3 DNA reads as TGCGCCAGCAGCTCCTCATCTATAGCGGAGAATACAGATACGCAGTATTTT.

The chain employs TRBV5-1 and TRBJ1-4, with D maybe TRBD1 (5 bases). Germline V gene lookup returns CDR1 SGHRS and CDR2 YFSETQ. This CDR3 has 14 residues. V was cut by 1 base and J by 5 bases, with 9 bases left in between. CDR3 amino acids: CASSLLGQNEKLFF. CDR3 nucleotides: TGCGCCAGCAGCTTGCTGGGGCAAAATGAAAAACTGTTTTTT.

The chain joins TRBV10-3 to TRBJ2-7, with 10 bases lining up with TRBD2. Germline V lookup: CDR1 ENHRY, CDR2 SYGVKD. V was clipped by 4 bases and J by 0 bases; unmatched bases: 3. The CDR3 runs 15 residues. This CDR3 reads CAISGLAGVSYEQYF. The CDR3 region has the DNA TGTGCCATCAGTGGACTAGCGGGCGTCTCCTACGAGCAGTACTTC.

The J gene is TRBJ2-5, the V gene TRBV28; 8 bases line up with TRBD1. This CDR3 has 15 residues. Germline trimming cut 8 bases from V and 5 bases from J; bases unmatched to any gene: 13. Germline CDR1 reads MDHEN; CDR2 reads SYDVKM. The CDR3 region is CASVSGGIRRETQYF. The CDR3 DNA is TGTGCCAGCGTTTCAGGGGGCATCCGTAGGGAGACCCAGTACTTC.

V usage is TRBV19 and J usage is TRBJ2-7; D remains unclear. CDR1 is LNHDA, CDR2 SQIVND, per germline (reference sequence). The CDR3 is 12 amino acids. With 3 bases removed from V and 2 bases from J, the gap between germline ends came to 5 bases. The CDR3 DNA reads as TGTGCCAGTAGTATGGGCACCTACGAGCAGTACTTC. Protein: CASSMGTYEQYF.

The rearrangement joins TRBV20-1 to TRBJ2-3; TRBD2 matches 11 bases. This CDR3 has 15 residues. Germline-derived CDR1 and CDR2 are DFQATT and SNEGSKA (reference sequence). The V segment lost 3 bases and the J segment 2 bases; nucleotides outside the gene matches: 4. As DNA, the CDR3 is TGCAGTGCTAGTCGACTAGCGGGATCCACAGATACGCAGTATTTT. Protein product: CSASRLAGSTDTQYF.